One and the same sample provided the 16 T cell receptor beta chains below, sequenced in a study of T cell repertoires in cytomegalovirus infection. MiXCR, applied by TCRdb to the reads, yields one record per CDR3 protein. Of around 340,000 distinct CDR3 sequences listed, 29% are singletons. Their antigens remain unidentified. This material consisted of cultured PBMCs, taken from culture after CMV antigen stimulation. The receptors originated from a human donor in good health (CMV status not recorded). Some clones in this sample may be carry-over from other donors' samples.

The chain has TRBV27 and TRBJ1-4, with D possibly matching TRBD1 (6 bases). V dropped 5 bases and J dropped 4 bases, with 20 bases sitting between them. CDR3 length: 17 residues. Germline CDR1 and CDR2: MNHEY and SMNVEV (reference sequence). The CDR3 sequence: CASSPPRGVGDNEKLFF. CDR3 bases: TGTGCCAGCAGTCCCCCCAGGGGTGTAGGGGATAATGAAAAACTGTTTTTT.

The chain has TRBV19 and TRBJ1-1, with D uncertain. Germline lookup yields CDR1 LNHDA and CDR2 SQIVND (reference sequence). The CDR3 loop spans 14 amino acids. The germline V and J ends were trimmed by 3 bases and 1 base, with 9 bases remaining between them. CDR3 coding DNA: TGTGCCAGTAGTATCTATGGTACGAACACTGAAGCTTTCTTT. It codes for CASSIYGTNTEAFF.

V and J are TRBV11-2 and TRBJ1-1, with D perhaps TRBD1 (6 bases). Trimming removed 4 bases at V and 7 bases at J, with 16 bases between. This CDR3 has 14 residues. Germline-derived CDR1 and CDR2 are SGHAT and FQNNGV. The CDR3 DNA is TGTGCCAGCAGCTGGGCCGGGGGCGGGGGTGAAGCTTTCTTT. This gives the protein CASSWAGGGGEAFF.

The chain is built from TRBV7-9 and TRBJ2-1, with 7 bases matching TRBD1. This CDR3 is 13 amino acids long. Germline V gene sequence: CDR1 SEHNR, CDR2 FQNEAQ (reference sequence). The J segment lost 12 bases and the V segment lost 5 bases, leaving 10 bases of the junction unmatched. The CDR3 sequence is CASSRQGDDGQFF. CDR3 coding DNA: TGTGCCAGCAGCCGACAGGGCGACGATGGGCAGTTCTTC. The variable domain in full, completed from reference TRBV7-9 and TRBJ2-1, reads DTGVSQNPRHKITKRGQNVTFRCDPISEHNRLYWYRQTLGQGPEFLTYFQNEAQLEKSRLLSDRFSAERPKGSFSTLEIQRTEQGDSAMYLCASSRQGDDGQFFGPGTRLTVL.

The chain employs TRBV11-3 and TRBJ2-1; D not resolved. The length of the CDR3 is 15 residues. Looked up from germline, CDR1 is SGHNT and CDR2 is YENEEA. Trimming removed 2 bases at V and 4 bases at J, with 12 bases between. Here the CDR3 DNA reads TGTGCCAGCAGCTTACTTCGAACATCTTACAATGAGCAGTTCTTC. Translated, it gives CASSLLRTSYNEQFF.

This clonotype was found a few times. The chain employs TRBV24-1 and TRBJ1-5; 7 bases align to TRBD1. Germline trimming cut 5 bases from V and 1 base from J; bases unmatched to any gene: 4. The CDR3 extends over 15 amino acids. Per germline, CDR1 KGHDR and CDR2 SFDVKD. This CDR3 reads CATSGPTGSNQPQHF. CDR3 nucleotide sequence: TGTGCCACCAGTGGCCCGACAGGGAGCAATCAGCCCCAGCATTTT.

The V and J genes are TRBV12-3 or TRBV12-4 and TRBJ1-2; D is perhaps TRBD1 (6 bases). The CDR3 has 13 residues. V lost 5 bases to trimming and J lost 8 bases, with 15 bases between them. The CDR3 DNA sequence: TGTGCCAGCAGTGTCCCGGGACATGACGGCTACACCTTC. It yields the protein CASSVPGHDGYTF.

The chain carries TRBV10-3 and TRBJ2-7, with no clear D. Trimming stripped 8 bases from V and 0 bases from J, with 11 bases between. Germline V gene sequence: CDR1 ENHRY, CDR2 SYGVKD. The CDR3 is made up of 13 amino acids. DNA of the CDR3: TGTGCCATCGGGCCCGCAGGCTCCTACGAGCAGTACTTC. It codes for CAIGPAGSYEQYF.

V gene TRBV10-3 combines with J gene TRBJ2-1, with 7 bases aligning to TRBD2. The CDR3 loop spans 15 amino acids. Germline V lookup: CDR1 ENHRY, CDR2 SYGVKD. J was trimmed by 1 base and V by 4 bases; bases with no gene match: 4. Here the CDR3 DNA reads TGTGCCATCAGTGGGGGACTACAGTCCTACAATGAGCAGTTCTTC. Amino acids: CAISGGLQSYNEQFF.

The chain combines TRBV12-3 or TRBV12-4 with TRBJ2-7, with a weak D call TRBD2 (5 bases). This CDR3 comprises 14 residues. Trimming stripped 5 bases from V and 2 bases from J, with 13 bases between. The CDR3 bases are TGTGCCAGCAGTCCCGGGATAGACACCTACGAGCAGTACTTC. This gives the protein CASSPGIDTYEQYF.

This sequence joins TRBV7-2 and TRBJ2-5; 10 bases fit TRBD2. The CDR3 has 19 residues. V dropped 5 bases and J dropped 5; count of bases not matched to a gene: 20. Per the germline V gene, CDR1 is SGHTA and CDR2 is FQGNSA. CDR3 region: CASSLGVELAGRWGETQYF. The DNA of the CDR3 is TGTGCCAGCAGCCTAGGGGTTGAACTAGCGGGAAGGTGGGGGGAGACCCAGTACTTC.

The V gene is TRBV12-3 or TRBV12-4, the J gene TRBJ2-5; 8 nucleotides line up with TRBD1. The length of the CDR3 is 16 residues. V shed 1 base, J shed 0 bases, and the junction held 4 bases outside the gene matches. DNA of the CDR3: TGTGCCAGCAGTTTAGAGGACAGGGTATACCAAGAGACCCAGTACTTC. This gives the protein CASSLEDRVYQETQYF.

Remarks on this clonotype: A much larger clone is a single base away; this may be a read error. The J gene is TRBJ1-1, the V gene TRBV27; TRBD1 is a possible D gene (5 bases). Germline V CDR1 and CDR2: MNHEY, SMNVEV (reference sequence). V dropped 4 bases and J dropped 1 base, with 10 bases sitting between them. There are 14 residues in the CDR3. The CDR3 DNA follows: TGTGCCAGCAGTTCCCGGACAACGAACACTGAAGCTTTCTTT. Translated: CASSSRTTNTEAFF.

The chain has TRBV18 and TRBJ2-1; weak D call: TRBD1 (5 bases). The CDR3 is 12 residues long. Trimming removed 3 bases at V and 10 bases at J, with 10 bases between. The V gene's germline CDR1 is KGHSH and CDR2 LQKENI. CDR3 nucleotide sequence: TGTGCCAGCTCACCTACGACAGAAGAGCAGTTCTTC. This gives the protein CASSPTTEEQFF.

This clonotype was seen at least ten times. The chain uses TRBV7-8 and TRBJ2-4; TRBD1 agrees at 9 bases. CDR1 is SGHVS, CDR2 FQNEAQ, per germline. After removal of 1 base from V and 0 bases from J, the junction contained 7 bases not matched to a gene. The CDR3 spans 18 residues. CDR3 in DNA: TGTGCCAGCAGCTTAGTTGGGGACAGGGCTACAGCCAAAAACATTCAGTACTTC. This translates into CASSLVGDRATAKNIQYF.

A few counts support this clonotype. This chain connects TRBV7-2 to TRBJ1-2; D remains unclear. The CDR3 is 13 residues long. CDR1 and CDR2 (germline): SGHTA, FQGNSA. V was cut by 1 base and J by 3 bases, with 6 bases left in between. CDR3 region: CASSLVLDYGYTF. The CDR3 DNA reads as TGTGCCAGCAGCTTAGTCCTCGACTATGGCTACACCTTC.